This paragraph covers one T cell receptor (beta chain) sequence. Its antigen is unidentified. These data are taken from a study of cytotoxic CD8 clonotypes in ibrutinib-treated CLL. Study background: A median about twelve months of treatment, range 6 to 36, preceded the collection of response samples. Study conclusions and caveats: Sustained-remission and progressing patients had unequal sampling times. T-cell clonality at baseline went above that of age-matched healthy donors and rose and fell with circulating CD8+ T-cell counts.

CDR1 LGHNT and CDR2 FRNRAP come from the germline V gene. The CDR3 is 18 residues long. The V gene lost 0 bases and the J gene lost 8 bases, with 22 bases spanning the gap. Using immunoSEQ multiplex PCR, the repertoire was profiled, and TCRdb retains in-frame clones only, with some absent. Among 250,000 to 350,000 clones listed, approximately 79% were seen once. The input for sequencing was PBMCs, taken at disease progression, from a patient treated with ibrutinib. The source of this sequence is a human donor with chronic lymphocytic leukemia. The chain is built from TRBV12-5 and TRBJ2-2; D call uncertain. As DNA, the CDR3 is TGTGCTAGTGGTTTGGTACTTTCAAGGACGTCCCCCTGGGGGGAGCTGTTTTTT. Encoded protein: CASGLVLSRTSPWGELFF.